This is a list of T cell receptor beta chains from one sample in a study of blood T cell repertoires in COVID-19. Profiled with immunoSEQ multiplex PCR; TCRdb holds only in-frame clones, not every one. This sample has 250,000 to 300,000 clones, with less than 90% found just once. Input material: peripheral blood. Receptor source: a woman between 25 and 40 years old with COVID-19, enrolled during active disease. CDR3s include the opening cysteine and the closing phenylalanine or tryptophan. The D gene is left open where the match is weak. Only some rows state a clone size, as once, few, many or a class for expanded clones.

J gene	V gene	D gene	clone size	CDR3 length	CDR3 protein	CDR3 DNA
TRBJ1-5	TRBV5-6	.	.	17	CASSTGPSSLSNQPQHF	TGTGCCAGCAGCACTGGGCCCTCTTCTCTTAGCAATCAGCCCCAGCATTTT
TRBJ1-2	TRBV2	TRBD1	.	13	CASSGDRFYGYTF	TGTGCCAGCAGCGGGGACAGGTTCTATGGCTACACCTTC
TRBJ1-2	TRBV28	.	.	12	CASSFSELGYTF	TGTGCCAGCAGTTTTTCCGAGCTTGGCTACACCTTC
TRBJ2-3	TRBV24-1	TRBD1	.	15	CATSARTGGPDTQYF	TGTGCCACCAGTGCCCGGACAGGGGGCCCAGATACGCAGTATTTT
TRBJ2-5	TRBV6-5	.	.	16	CASSYSSRQGLATQYF	TGTGCCAGCAGTTACTCGAGTAGGCAGGGTCTCGCGACCCAGTACTTC
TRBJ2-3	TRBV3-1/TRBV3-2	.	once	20	CASSPLAAQFSGGSTDTQYF	TGTGCCAGCTCCCCCCTGGCGGCACAATTTTCCGGGGGTAGCACAGATACGCAGTATTTT
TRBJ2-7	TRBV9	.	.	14	CASSGRDGGYEQYF	TGTGCCAGCAGCGGCCGGGACGGGGGCTACGAGCAGTACTTC
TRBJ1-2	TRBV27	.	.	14	CASSFAGQNYGYTF	TGTGCCAGCAGTTTCGCCGGACAAAACTATGGCTACACCTTC
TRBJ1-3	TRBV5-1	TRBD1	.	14	CASQRDSSGNTIYF	TGCGCCAGCCAACGGGACAGCTCTGGAAACACCATATATTTT
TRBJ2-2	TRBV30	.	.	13	CAWSVGGPGELFF	TGTGCCTGGAGTGTAGGGGGTCCCGGGGAGCTGTTTTTT
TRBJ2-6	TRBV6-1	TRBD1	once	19	CASSEPPGQGRTGANVLTF	TGTGCCAGCAGTGAACCCCCGGGACAGGGAAGAACTGGGGCCAACGTCCTGACTTTC
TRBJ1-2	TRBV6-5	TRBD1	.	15	CASTKQGPGVYGYTF	TGTGCCAGCACAAAACAGGGGCCCGGGGTCTACGGCTACACCTTC
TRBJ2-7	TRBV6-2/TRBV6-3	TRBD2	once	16	CASSYSTERGSYEQYF	TGTGCCAGCAGTTACTCGACCGAGCGGGGATCCTACGAGCAGTACTTC
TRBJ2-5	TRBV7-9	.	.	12	CASRRPKETQYF	TGTGCCAGCAGGCGTCCAAAGGAGACCCAGTACTTC
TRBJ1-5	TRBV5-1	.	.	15	CASSPRPGPNQPQHF	TGCGCCAGCAGCCCCCGCCCAGGCCCCAATCAGCCCCAGCATTTT
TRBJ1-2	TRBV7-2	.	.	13	CASSLTEGGGYTF	TGTGCCAGCAGCCTAACAGAGGGAGGTGGCTACACCTTC
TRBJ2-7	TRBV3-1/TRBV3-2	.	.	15	CASSQDRGASYEQYF	TGTGCCAGCAGCCAAGACAGGGGTGCCTCCTACGAGCAGTACTTC
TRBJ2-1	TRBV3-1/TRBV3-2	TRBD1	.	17	CASSQALQGLAQNEQFF	TGTGCCAGCAGCCAAGCCCTACAGGGGCTTGCGCAAAATGAGCAGTTCTTC
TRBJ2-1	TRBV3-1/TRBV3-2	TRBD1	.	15	CASSSYRGSYNEQFF	TGTGCCAGCAGCTCATACAGGGGTTCCTACAATGAGCAGTTCTTC
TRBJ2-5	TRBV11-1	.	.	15	CASSLTGDYQETQYF	TGTGCCAGCAGCTTGACAGGAGATTACCAAGAGACCCAGTACTTC
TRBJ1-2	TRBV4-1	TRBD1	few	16	CASSLGTGILTEGYTF	TGCGCCAGCAGCCTCGGGACAGGCATCCTGACAGAGGGCTACACCTTC
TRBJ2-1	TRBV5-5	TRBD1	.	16	CASSWPRDRGSYEQFF	TGTGCCAGCAGCTGGCCCCGGGACAGGGGGTCCTATGAGCAGTTCTTC
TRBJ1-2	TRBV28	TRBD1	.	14	CASNLGQGSAGYTF	TGTGCCAGCAATCTGGGACAGGGTTCTGCTGGCTACACCTTC
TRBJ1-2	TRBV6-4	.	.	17	CASILNPLPGHPYGYTF	TGTGCCAGCATCCTAAACCCCCTCCCGGGACACCCCTATGGCTACACCTTC
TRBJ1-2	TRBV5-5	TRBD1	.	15	CASSLDRGSMYGYTF	TGTGCCAGCAGCTTGGACAGGGGATCAATGTATGGCTACACCTTC
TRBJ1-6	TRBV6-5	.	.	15	CASSYSTGYNSPLHF	TGTGCCAGCAGTTACTCAACAGGGTATAATTCACCCCTCCACTTT
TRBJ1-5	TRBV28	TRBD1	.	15	CASKAQGARNQPQHF	TGTGCCAGCAAGGCCCAGGGGGCGCGTAATCAGCCCCAGCATTTT